This TCR beta chain is drawn from a study of blood T cells in healthy people across ages. The CDR3 is made up of 16 amino acids. After removal of 4 bases from V and 11 bases from J, the junction contained 15 bases not matched to a gene. Per germline, CDR1 SGHKS and CDR2 YYEKEE (reference sequence). Samples each yielded at least 5.5 micrograms of total RNA. Together with a sample-barcoded 5' primer, a J-beta primer mix was included in a second PCR lasting about 7 to 12 cycles. TCRdb re-derived calls from the 5' RACE reads in MiXCR, one entry per CDR3 protein. Altogether some 1.8 million distinct CDR3 sequences are present, around 40% being singletons, with the ten largest covering approximately 22%.

The source is a human donor in good health. The sequenced sample was blood. This chain joins TRBV5-5 and TRBJ2-1, with 10 bases aligning to TRBD2. Written as DNA, the CDR3 is TGTGCCAGCAGCCCGGGAATTACCAGCGGGGGGGCGAAGCAGTTCTTC. This sequence encodes CASSPGITSGGAKQFF.